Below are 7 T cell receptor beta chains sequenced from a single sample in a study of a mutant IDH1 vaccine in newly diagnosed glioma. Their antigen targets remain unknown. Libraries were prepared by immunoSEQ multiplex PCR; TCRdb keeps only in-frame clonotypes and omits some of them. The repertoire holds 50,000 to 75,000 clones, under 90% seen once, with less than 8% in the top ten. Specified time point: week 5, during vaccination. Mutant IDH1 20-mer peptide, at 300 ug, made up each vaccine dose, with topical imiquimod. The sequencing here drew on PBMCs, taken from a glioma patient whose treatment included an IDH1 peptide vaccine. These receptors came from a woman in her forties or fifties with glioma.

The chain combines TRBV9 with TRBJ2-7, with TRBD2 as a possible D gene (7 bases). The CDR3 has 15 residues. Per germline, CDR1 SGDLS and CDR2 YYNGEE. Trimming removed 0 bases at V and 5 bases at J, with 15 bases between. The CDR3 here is CASSVGGGASNEQYF. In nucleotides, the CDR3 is TGTGCCAGCAGCGTAGGCGGGGGCGCTTCTAACGAGCAGTACTTC.

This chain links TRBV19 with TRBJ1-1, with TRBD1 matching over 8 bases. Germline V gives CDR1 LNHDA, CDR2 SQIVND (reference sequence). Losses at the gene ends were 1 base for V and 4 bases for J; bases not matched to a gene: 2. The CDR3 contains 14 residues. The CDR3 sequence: CASSIGTGSTEAFF. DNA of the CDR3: TGTGCCAGTAGTATAGGGACAGGGAGCACTGAAGCTTTCTTT.

The CDR3 spells CASSLFRPGLNEKLFF. The CDR3 nucleotides are TGTGCCAGCAGCTTGTTCCGGCCAGGTCTAAATGAAAAACTGTTTTTT. This chain connects TRBV5-6 to TRBJ1-4; D ambiguous. Germline-derived CDR1 and CDR2 are SGHDT and YYEEEE. V shed 1 base and J shed 5 bases, with 15 bases lying between them. The CDR3 contains 16 residues.

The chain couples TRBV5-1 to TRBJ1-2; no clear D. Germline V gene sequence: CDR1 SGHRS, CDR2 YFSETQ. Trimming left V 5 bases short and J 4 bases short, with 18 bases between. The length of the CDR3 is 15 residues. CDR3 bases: TGCGCCAGCAGGGTAGAAGGGTCAGTAATCTATGGCTACACCTTC. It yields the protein CASRVEGSVIYGYTF. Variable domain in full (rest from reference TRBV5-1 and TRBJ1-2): KAGVTQTPRYLIKTRGQQVTLSCSPISGHRSVSWYQQTPGQGLQFLFEYFSETQRNKGNFPGRFSGRQFSNSRSEMNVSTLELGDSALYLCASRVEGSVIYGYTFGSGTRLTVV.

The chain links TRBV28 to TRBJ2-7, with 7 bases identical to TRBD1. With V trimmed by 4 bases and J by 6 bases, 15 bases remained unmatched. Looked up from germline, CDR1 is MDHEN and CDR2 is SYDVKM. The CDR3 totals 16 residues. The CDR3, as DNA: TGTGCCAGCAGTTCCCCCCCTGGGAAGGGGGCGCGCGAGCAGTACTTC. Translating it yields CASSSPPGKGAREQYF.

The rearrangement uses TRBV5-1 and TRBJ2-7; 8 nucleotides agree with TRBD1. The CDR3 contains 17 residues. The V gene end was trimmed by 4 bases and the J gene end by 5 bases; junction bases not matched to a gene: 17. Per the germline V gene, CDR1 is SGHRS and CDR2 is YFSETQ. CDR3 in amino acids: CASSVATGAHIVDEQYF. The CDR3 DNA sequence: TGCGCCAGCAGCGTCGCGACAGGGGCGCATATAGTAGACGAGCAGTACTTC.

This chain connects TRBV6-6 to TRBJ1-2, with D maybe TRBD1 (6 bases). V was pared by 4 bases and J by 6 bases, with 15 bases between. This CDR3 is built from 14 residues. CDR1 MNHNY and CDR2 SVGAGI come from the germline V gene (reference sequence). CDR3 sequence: CASSFTTGSDGYTF. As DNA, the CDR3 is TGTGCCAGCAGTTTCACCACAGGGTCGGATGGCTACACCTTC.